The 32 T cell receptor beta chains in this list originate from one sample, sequenced in a study of CD8 T cells in Susac syndrome. RNA was extracted with the RNeasy kit, and a quantity of roughly 0.5 to 1 ug was reverse transcribed using random hexamers. One entry per CDR3 protein results from TCRdb running MiXCR on the immunoSEQ multiplex PCR reads. The sample shows some 450,000 distinct CDR3 sequences, 85% to 90% of them seen only once. Sequencing was carried out using CD8+ T cells from PBMCs. These TCRs come from a human donor with multiple sclerosis.

This clonotype was detected a few times. V usage is TRBV27 and J usage is TRBJ2-1, with 10 nucleotides matching TRBD2. Germline V gene sequence: CDR1 MNHEY, CDR2 SMNVEV (reference sequence). The junction had 4 bases not matched to a gene; V was cut back by 5 bases and J by 6 bases. The CDR3 loop spans 14 amino acids. CDR3 residues: CASSPSGGGNEQFF. DNA for the CDR3: TGTGCCAGCAGTCCTAGCGGGGGCGGCAATGAGCAGTTCTTC.

This clonotype was picked up one time. V usage is TRBV5-5 and J usage is TRBJ2-3; the D gene could be TRBD1 or TRBD2 (5 bases each). The CDR3 is made up of 17 amino acids. Germline V gene data show CDR1 as SGHKS and CDR2 as YYEKEE (reference sequence). The V and J ends lost 0 bases and 2 bases respectively, with 16 bases between them. The CDR3 bases are TGTGCCAGCAGCTTGGAGGGGCTAGCAGAAATCACAGATACGCAGTATTTT. It yields the protein CASSLEGLAEITDTQYF. Complete variable domain (other parts from reference TRBV5-5 and TRBJ2-3): DAGVTQSPTHLIKTRGQQVTLRCSPISGHKSVSWYQQVLGQGPQFIFQYYEKEERGRGNFPDRFSARQFPNYSSELNVNALLLGDSALYLCASSLEGLAEITDTQYFGPGTRLTVL.

The genes are TRBV27 and TRBJ2-7, with a possible D match to TRBD2 (7 bases). CDR1 is MNHEY and CDR2 is SMNVEV in the germline V gene (reference sequence). V lost 10 bases and J lost 6, with 16 bases in between. The CDR3 covers 12 residues. The CDR3 protein is CATSRGGGEQYF. The DNA of the CDR3 is TGTGCCACCTCGAGGGGGGGAGGCGAGCAGTACTTC.

J is TRBJ1-5 and V is TRBV27; 7 nucleotides agree with TRBD1. Germline trimming cut 4 bases from V and 4 bases from J; bases unmatched to any gene: 7. The germline gives CDR1 MNHEY, CDR2 SMNVEV (reference sequence). The CDR3 runs 15 residues. The DNA of the CDR3 is TGTGCCAGCAGTTGGATAGGGGGCCGAAATCAGCCCCAGCATTTT. The encoded protein is CASSWIGGRNQPQHF.

The chain is built from TRBV27 and TRBJ2-3, with D possibly matching TRBD2 (6 bases). Trimming removed 10 bases from V and 6 bases from J, with 23 bases in between. Germline CDR1 MNHEY, CDR2 SMNVEV (reference sequence). The CDR3 is 15 amino acids. The CDR3 nucleotides read TGTGCCACCACCAAGGGTAGCGGAATAAGGGATACGCAGTATTTT. Amino acid sequence: CATTKGSGIRDTQYF.

This clonotype was recorded a few times. The V gene is TRBV29-1, the J gene TRBJ2-7, with D perhaps TRBD2 (5 bases). V was cut by 0 bases and J by 3 bases, with 12 bases left in between. Germline CDR1 reads SQVTM; CDR2 reads ANQGSEA. CDR3 size: 14 residues. The CDR3 loop is CSVEDGRGYYEQYF. The CDR3 nucleotides read TGCAGCGTTGAAGATGGGAGAGGATACTACGAGCAGTACTTC.

This sequence joins TRBV29-1 and TRBJ2-7; perhaps TRBD1 as D (5 bases). CDR1 is SQVTM and CDR2 is ANQGSEA in the germline V gene. The V and J ends lost 4 bases and 2 bases respectively, with 9 bases between them. This CDR3 region has 12 residues. CDR3 nucleotide sequence: TGCAGCGTTGTTGACAGCCCCTACGAGCAGTACTTC. Translated: CSVVDSPYEQYF.

The CDR3 DNA reads as TGTGCCTGGAGTGGATTTAACTACGAGCAGTACTTC. Amino acids: CAWSGFNYEQYF. This sequence joins TRBV30 and TRBJ2-7; D gene ambiguous. V was clipped by 1 base and J by 3 bases, with 7 bases between them. CDR1 and CDR2 from the germline V gene are GTSNPN and SVGIG (reference sequence). The CDR3 is 12 residues long.

The gene calls are TRBV20-1 and TRBJ2-3; 14 nucleotides match TRBD2. CDR3 length: 18 amino acids. Per germline, CDR1 DFQATT and CDR2 SNEGSKA (reference sequence). Trimming cost V 4 bases and J 2 bases; bases outside gene matches: 11. CDR3 protein: CSATSGTSGSVITDTQYF. CDR3 bases: TGCAGTGCTACCTCCGGGACTAGCGGGAGCGTAATCACAGATACGCAGTATTTT.

The chain has TRBV9 and TRBJ2-7; 7 bases align to TRBD2. V gave up 0 bases and J gave up 0 bases; unmatched junction bases: 9. This CDR3 has 17 residues. Germline CDR1 SGDLS, CDR2 YYNGEE. DNA of the CDR3: TGTGCCAGCAGCGTAGGTCCTCCTAGCGGTTACTCCTACGAGCAGTACTTC. It encodes CASSVGPPSGYSYEQYF.

This sequence joins TRBV7-9 and TRBJ2-7; a possible D gene is TRBD1 (6 bases). From germline, CDR1 is SEHNR and CDR2 FQNEAQ (reference sequence). Trimming removed 6 bases from V and 3 bases from J, with 15 bases in between. CDR3 length: 14 amino acids. This CDR3 is CASSGGQTIYEQYF. The CDR3 DNA reads TGTGCCAGCAGTGGTGGACAGACGATCTACGAGCAGTACTTC.

The chain carries TRBV9 and TRBJ2-1; TRBD2 matches 8 bases. There are 15 residues in the CDR3. Germline CDR1 and CDR2: SGDLS and YYNGEE. V lost 3 bases and J lost 2; bases outside the gene matches: 4. This CDR3 reads CASSGSGVTYNEQFF. CDR3 DNA sequence: TGTGCCAGCAGCGGTAGCGGGGTAACCTACAATGAGCAGTTCTTC.

The chain recombines TRBV27 with TRBJ2-3, with 11 bases aligning to TRBD1. J lost 4 bases, V lost 6 bases, and 9 bases had no gene match. There are 16 residues in the CDR3. Germline CDR1 and CDR2: MNHEY and SMNVEV (reference sequence). CDR3 amino acids: CASRGTGGGNADTQYF. Written as DNA, the CDR3 is TGTGCCAGCAGGGGGACAGGGGGAGGAAATGCAGATACGCAGTATTTT.

The V gene is TRBV27, the J gene TRBJ2-1; 8 bases are shared with TRBD2. V was pared by 2 bases and J by 3 bases, with 6 bases of the junction left unmatched. The CDR3 contains 16 residues. CDR1 is MNHEY, CDR2 SMNVEV, per germline (reference sequence). The CDR3 loop is CASSLNSGINYNEQFF. The DNA for the CDR3 is TGTGCCAGCAGTTTAAATAGCGGGATAAACTACAATGAGCAGTTCTTC.

The chain combines TRBV29-1 with TRBJ2-5; D may be TRBD1 (6 bases). The ends were cut back, 4 bases at V and 2 bases at J, with 11 bases in the middle. This CDR3 has 13 residues. CDR1 is SQVTM, CDR2 ANQGSEA, per germline. The CDR3 DNA follows: TGCAGCGTTGTCAGGACAGCTCAAGAGACCCAGTACTTC. This encodes CSVVRTAQETQYF.

This chain links TRBV6-5 with TRBJ2-5; maybe TRBD1 (8 bases). The CDR3 covers 14 residues. CDR1 is MNHEY, CDR2 SVGAGI, per germline. V shed 6 bases and J shed 7 bases, with 18 bases lying between them. CDR3 region: CASSLITGGGTQYF. The DNA for the CDR3 is TGTGCCAGCAGCCTGATAACAGGGGGGGGGACCCAGTACTTC.

A remark on this clonotype: The junction departs from the called germline gene at one end, perhaps through a read error. The chain combines TRBV5-1 with TRBJ2-2; TRBD2 matches at 11 bases. From germline, CDR1 is SGHRS and CDR2 YFSETQ. CDR3 length: 18 residues. The CDR3 region has the DNA TGCGCCAGCAGCTTGGCATTAGCGGGAGGGCCCTTGACCGAGGAGCTGTTTTTT. It is translated as CASSLALAGGPLTEELFF.

The CDR3 DNA reads TGTGCCAGCAGTTGGGGGACAGGGGGCACTGAAGCTTTCTTT. Translation gives CASSWGTGGTEAFF. This chain links TRBV27 with TRBJ1-1, with 11 bases fitting TRBD1. CDR1 and CDR2 (germline): MNHEY, SMNVEV (reference sequence). The length of the CDR3 is 14 residues. J gave up 4 bases and V 4 bases, and 2 bases lay outside the gene matches.

There are a few counts of this clonotype. J is TRBJ2-2 and V is TRBV27; D is unresolved. V gave up 5 bases and J gave up 1 base, with 5 bases separating them. CDR3 length equals 13 residues. In germline, CDR1 is MNHEY, CDR2 SMNVEV (reference sequence). CDR3 in DNA: TGTGCCAGCAGTCCTTTGAACACCGGGGAGCTGTTTTTT. Protein product: CASSPLNTGELFF.

This clonotype was seen a handful of times. The chain links TRBV5-6 to TRBJ1-2; no clear D. The ends were cut back, 5 bases at V and 6 bases at J, with 17 bases in the middle. This CDR3 comprises 14 residues. Per the germline V gene, CDR1 is SGHDT and CDR2 is YYEEEE. CDR3 coding DNA: TGTGCCAGCAGTCGTCCCGGGGTGCGGAATGGCTACACCTTC. This codes for CASSRPGVRNGYTF. Combining the CDR3 with reference TRBV5-6 and TRBJ1-2 gives the whole variable domain DAGVTQSPTHLIKTRGQQVTLRCSPKSGHDTVSWYQQALGQGPQFIFQYYEEEERQRGNFPDRFSGHQFPNYSSELNVNALLLGDSALYLCASSRPGVRNGYTFGSGTRLTVV.

This clonotype came up once. This rearrangement joins TRBV28 to TRBJ2-1; the match to TRBD2 covers 8 bases. V was clipped by 7 bases and J by 0 bases; unmatched bases: 11. Germline assignment: CDR1 MDHEN and CDR2 SYDVKM. This CDR3 comprises 17 residues. The DNA for the CDR3 is TGTGCCAGCAAATTTCCGGGACTAGAGAGCTCCTACAATGAGCAGTTCTTC. This sequence encodes CASKFPGLESSYNEQFF.

The gene calls are TRBV6-5 and TRBJ1-5; D gene unclear. This CDR3 has 15 residues. Looked up from germline, CDR1 is MNHEY and CDR2 is SVGAGI. With 2 bases removed from V and 3 bases from J, the gap between germline ends came to 11 bases. The CDR3 coding sequence is TGTGCCAGCAGTTACAACATCGCCTACAATCAGCCCCAGCATTTT. It specifies CASSYNIAYNQPQHF.

The chain joins TRBV25-1 to TRBJ2-5; 7 bases map to TRBD2. CDR3 length equals 14 residues. Unmatched junction bases numbered 6, after V lost 4 bases and J lost 4 bases. The germline V gene encodes CDR1 MGHDK and CDR2 SYGVNS. CDR3 sequence reads: CASSVPGEGETQYF. The CDR3 DNA follows: TGTGCCAGCAGTGTGCCGGGGGAGGGAGAGACCCAGTACTTC.

The chain has TRBV23-1 and TRBJ1-2; D gene unclear. TRBV23-1 is labeled an ORF, and its function is uncertain. This CDR3 contains 13 residues. V lost 4 bases to trimming and J lost 5 bases, with 11 bases between them. DNA for the CDR3: TGCGCCAGCAGTCTCCCCCGTGGGTATGGCTACACCTTC. It is translated as CASSLPRGYGYTF.

V is TRBV30 and J is TRBJ2-5; TRBD2 agrees at 15 bases. Per germline, CDR1 GTSNPN and CDR2 SVGIG (reference sequence). The CDR3 has 17 amino acids. V lost 2 bases and J lost 2; bases outside the gene matches: 6. Written as DNA, the CDR3 is TGTGCCTGGAGTACCGGACTAGCGGGAGGGCTTCAAGAGACCCAGTACTTC. This codes for CAWSTGLAGGLQETQYF.

This clonotype was observed a handful of times. The chain uses TRBV11-2 and TRBJ2-3, with D maybe TRBD2 (5 bases). The CDR3 is made up of 13 amino acids. V lost 4 bases to trimming and J lost 4 bases, with 9 bases between them. Per the germline V gene, CDR1 is SGHAT and CDR2 is FQNNGV. The CDR3 sequence: CASSSLAADTQYF. CDR3 bases: TGTGCCAGCAGCTCGCTAGCCGCAGATACGCAGTATTTT.

With regard to this clonotype: One end of the junction varies from germline; a read error may be responsible. V usage is TRBV7-6 and J usage is TRBJ2-5, with D perhaps TRBD1 or TRBD2 (5 bases each). Germline lookup yields CDR1 SGHVS and CDR2 FNYEAQ. The CDR3 sequence is 11 residues long. CDR3 loop: CASSLGDRDHF. CDR3 in DNA: TGTGCCAGCAGCTTAGGGGACCGGGACCACTTC.

The rearrangement links TRBV27 to TRBJ2-1; D possibly corresponds to TRBD2 (6 bases). Trimming stripped 3 bases from V and 8 bases from J, with 11 bases between. The CDR3 has 13 residues. CDR1 is MNHEY, CDR2 SMNVEV, per germline (reference sequence). This CDR3 is CASSFGGKDEQFF. The CDR3 DNA reads TGTGCCAGCAGTTTCGGGGGAAAGGATGAGCAGTTCTTC.

This clonotype was seen a few times. The chain links TRBV10-3 to TRBJ2-7; 13 bases fit TRBD2. Trimming took 3 bases from V and 3 from J; bases not matched to a gene: 8. The CDR3 loop spans 17 amino acids. Germline V gene sequence: CDR1 ENHRY, CDR2 SYGVKD. CDR3 sequence (DNA): TGTGCCATCAGTGACCCGGGGACTAGCGGGGCCCTCTACGAGCAGTACTTC. Translating gives CAISDPGTSGALYEQYF.

This rearrangement joins TRBV12-3 or TRBV12-4 to TRBJ2-3; TRBD1 might be the D (8 bases). V lost 6 bases, J lost 4 bases, and 17 bases lay in between. This CDR3 has 15 amino acids. The CDR3 region has the DNA TGTGCCAGCAGACAACAGGGGGGGCTATCAGATACGCAGTATTTT. It translates to CASRQQGGLSDTQYF.

The V gene is TRBV29-1, the J gene TRBJ2-7, with D unresolved. Germline loops: CDR1 SQVTM, CDR2 ANQGSEA. V was shortened by 3 bases and J by 2 bases, with 5 bases between the two germline ends. This CDR3 is built from 11 residues. Here the CDR3 DNA reads TGCAGCGTTGAGCTTACCTACGAGCAGTACTTC. Translated: CSVELTYEQYF.

The gene calls are TRBV29-1 and TRBJ1-2; D is possibly TRBD1 (6 bases). The germline V gene has CDR1 SQVTM and CDR2 ANQGSEA. The CDR3 runs to 13 residues. V dropped 6 bases and J dropped 6 bases, with 17 bases sitting between them. The CDR3 DNA reads as TGCAGCGTCCCACCGTCGGGGGCGGATGGCTACACCTTC. Residues: CSVPPSGADGYTF.